Each of the 27 T cell receptor beta chains below was sequenced from the same sample in a study of cytomegalovirus exposure and HLA in healthy donors (dated by TCRdb to about 2017). The method was the immunoSEQ multiplex PCR assay. Not all clones reach the TCRdb copy of this immuneACCESS table, which keeps in-frame sequences only. Checked studies attribute under half of the gap to unresolved V genes and leave the rest unexplained. Recorded for this sample are some 150,000 clones; 85% to 90% of them occurred a single time. The ten largest account for more than 2.5% of the sample. What was sequenced was PBMCs. The source is a woman under 30 in good health and CMV-seropositive.

The V and J genes are TRBV11-2 and TRBJ2-2; D remains ambiguous. Germline V lookup: CDR1 SGHAT, CDR2 FQNNGV. This CDR3 region has 13 residues. Trimming left V 4 bases short and J 1 base short, with 4 bases between. For the CDR3, the DNA is TGTGCCAGCAGCTCGGTGAACACCGGGGAGCTGTTTTTT. This codes for CASSSVNTGELFF.

The chain couples TRBV9 to TRBJ2-3; TRBD2 is a possible D gene (5 bases). V lost 2 bases and J 0 bases, leaving 13 bases between the germline ends. The germline gives CDR1 SGDLS, CDR2 YYNGEE. There are 16 residues in the CDR3. CDR3 coding DNA: TGTGCCAGCAGCGTCTCGGCGGGTTCTAGCACAGATACGCAGTATTTT. Protein: CASSVSAGSSTDTQYF.

The chain has TRBV19 and TRBJ1-3; maybe TRBD1 (6 bases). CDR1 and CDR2 from the germline V gene are LNHDA and SQIVND (reference sequence). CDR3 length equals 14 residues. The V gene lost 7 bases and the J gene lost 0 bases, with 10 bases spanning the gap. The CDR3 coding sequence is TGTGCCAGTATGGGAGGGGGCTCTGGAAACACCATATATTTT. This translates into CASMGGGSGNTIYF.

The CDR3 loop reads CASSLDEDNEQYF. CDR3 DNA sequence: TGTGCCAGCAGCTTAGACGAGGATAACGAGCAGTACTTC. The V call is TRBV11-3, the J call TRBJ2-7; D remains unclear. The V and J ends lost 0 bases and 5 bases respectively, with 8 bases between them. The CDR3 is 13 amino acids. The germline gives CDR1 SGHNT, CDR2 YENEEA.

V gene TRBV7-9 combines with J gene TRBJ2-7, with D perhaps TRBD2 (5 bases). Germline V gene data show CDR1 as SEHNR and CDR2 as FQNEAQ (reference sequence). The CDR3 loop spans 13 amino acids. The V end lost 5 bases, the J end lost 5 bases, and 13 bases lay between the germline ends. The CDR3 bases are TGTGCCAGCAGCCAAGACCAGAGGGACGAGCAGTACTTC. This codes for CASSQDQRDEQYF.

The rearrangement uses TRBV28 and TRBJ1-2, with TRBD1 matching over 9 bases. The CDR3 has 18 residues. V lost 3 bases, J lost 8 bases, and 19 bases stayed unmatched. Germline-derived CDR1 and CDR2 are MDHEN and SYDVKM. The DNA for the CDR3 is TGTGCCAGCAGTTTTGGGGATCTAAGGGACAGGGAATGGGACGGCTACACCTTC. Amino acids: CASSFGDLRDREWDGYTF.

The V gene is TRBV5-1, the J gene TRBJ1-1; TRBD1 might be the D (6 bases). Trimming left V 4 bases short and J 5 bases short, with 18 bases between. The germline V gene has CDR1 SGHRS and CDR2 YFSETQ. CDR3 length: 15 amino acids. CDR3 sequence: CASSPTVGGRTEAFF. DNA for the CDR3: TGCGCCAGCAGCCCTACAGTCGGGGGGCGAACTGAAGCTTTCTTT.

This chain joins TRBV5-8 and TRBJ1-5; D call uncertain. The CDR3 runs to 15 residues. The V and J ends lost 3 bases and 6 bases respectively, with 16 bases between them. From germline, CDR1 is SGHTS and CDR2 YDEGEE. The CDR3 DNA reads as TGTGCCAGCAGCTCCATCCAGATGCCGGGTCAGCCCCAGCATTTT. This encodes CASSSIQMPGQPQHF.

The chain has TRBV7-9 and TRBJ2-2; D ambiguous. Germline CDR1 and CDR2: SEHNR and FQNEAQ (reference sequence). The CDR3 runs 13 residues. The germline V and J ends were trimmed by 5 bases and 1 base, with 5 bases remaining between them. Written as DNA, the CDR3 is TGTGCCAGCAGCCCACAGAACACCGGGGAGCTGTTTTTT. Translating gives CASSPQNTGELFF.

The chain combines TRBV6-6 with TRBJ2-6; unclear D gene. V gave up 5 bases and J gave up 2 bases, with 4 bases separating them. The CDR3 contains 13 residues. Germline CDR1 MNHNY, CDR2 SVGAGI (reference sequence). CDR3 nucleotide sequence: TGTGCCAGCAGTCGTGCTGGGGCCAACGTCCTGACTTTC. Its translation is CASSRAGANVLTF.

This chain connects TRBV27 to TRBJ1-1; 10 bases are a match to TRBD1. The J segment lost 0 bases and the V segment lost 5 bases, leaving 6 bases of the junction unmatched. In germline, CDR1 is MNHEY, CDR2 SMNVEV (reference sequence). The CDR3 sequence is 16 residues long. The CDR3 protein is CASSPGTGEMNTEAFF. CDR3 DNA: TGTGCCAGCAGTCCAGGGACAGGGGAAATGAACACTGAAGCTTTCTTT.

This sequence joins TRBV5-4 and TRBJ1-5; D uncertain. Germline V gene sequence: CDR1 SGHNT, CDR2 YYREEE (reference sequence). V shed 0 bases and J shed 7 bases, with 8 bases lying between them. The CDR3 has 13 residues. CDR3 region: CASSLGPGQPQHF. The DNA for the CDR3 is TGTGCCAGCAGCTTGGGGCCGGGGCAGCCCCAGCATTTT.

The rearrangement joins TRBV2 to TRBJ1-4; TRBD1 might be the D (6 bases). V lost 7 bases and J lost 3, with 15 bases in between. CDR3 length: 15 residues. Germline assignment: CDR1 SNHLY and CDR2 FYNNEI. The CDR3 DNA reads as TGTGCCAGCACTACTTACAGGGTTTCTAATGAAAAACTGTTTTTT. Its protein product is CASTTYRVSNEKLFF.

The chain recombines TRBV6-1 with TRBJ1-4; D not certain. Trimming shortened V by 3 bases and J by 5 bases, and 7 bases separated the two germline ends. Germline V gene lookup returns CDR1 MNHNS and CDR2 SASEGT. There are 13 residues in the CDR3. This chain's CDR3 is CASSDTANEKLFF. CDR3 sequence (DNA): TGTGCCAGCAGTGACACAGCAAATGAAAAACTGTTTTTT.

The V and J genes are TRBV30 and TRBJ2-3; 8 positions agree with TRBD2. CDR3 length: 16 residues. Trimming at V came to 0 bases and at J to 1 base, leaving 6 bases not matched to a gene. From germline, CDR1 is GTSNPN and CDR2 SVGIG (reference sequence). The CDR3 DNA reads as TGTGCCTGGAGTGTACGGCTAGCGGGCGGCACAGATACGCAGTATTTT. This gives the protein CAWSVRLAGGTDTQYF.

V usage is TRBV4-1 and J usage is TRBJ2-5; 7 bases match TRBD1. Looked up from germline, CDR1 is MGHRA and CDR2 is YSYEKL. This CDR3 spans 15 amino acids. Trimming at V came to 0 bases and at J to 5 bases, leaving 6 bases not matched to a gene. CDR3 residues: CASSQDPGQMETQYF. As DNA, the CDR3 is TGCGCCAGCAGCCAAGATCCGGGACAGATGGAGACCCAGTACTTC.

The gene calls are TRBV4-2 and TRBJ2-7, with D possibly being TRBD1 (6 bases). CDR3 size: 15 residues. Germline-derived CDR1 and CDR2 are LGHNA and YNFKEQ. V lost 2 bases to trimming and J lost 1 base, with 12 bases between them. CDR3 amino acids: CASSQTGTPSYEQYF. In nucleotides, the CDR3 is TGTGCCAGCAGCCAAACCGGGACACCTTCCTACGAGCAGTACTTC.

The chain uses TRBV30 and TRBJ2-7, with D perhaps TRBD2 (5 bases). In germline, CDR1 is GTSNPN, CDR2 SVGIG (reference sequence). Deletions cut 0 bases from V and 2 bases from J, with 11 bases between. CDR3 size: 14 residues. In nucleotides, the CDR3 is TGTGCCTGGAGTGTACGGAGGCGGACCTACGAGCAGTACTTC. It specifies CAWSVRRRTYEQYF.

V is TRBV7-2 and J is TRBJ2-7; D perhaps matches TRBD1 (6 bases). The CDR3 is made up of 13 amino acids. V lost 5 bases and J 10 bases, leaving 18 bases between the germline ends. Germline values: CDR1 SGHTA, CDR2 FQGNSA. The CDR3 DNA sequence: TGTGCCAGCAGCCCAGACCGACAGGCTCTACAGTACTTC. Translation gives CASSPDRQALQYF.

V usage is TRBV10-2 and J usage is TRBJ2-1, with D unresolved. The CDR3 runs to 14 residues. Between the trimmed V and J ends, which lost 6 bases and 3 bases, there was a span of 12 bases. The germline CDR1 and CDR2 sequences are WSHSY and SAAADI. The CDR3: CASSFSHGYNEQFF. In DNA, the CDR3 is TGCGCCAGCAGCTTCTCCCACGGCTACAATGAGCAGTTCTTC.

The chain links TRBV5-1 to TRBJ2-1; 12 positions agree with TRBD2. Germline V gene data show CDR1 as SGHRS and CDR2 as YFSETQ. This CDR3 is built from 17 residues. V lost 1 base to trimming and J lost 6 bases; unmatched junction nucleotides: 8. CDR3 coding DNA: TGCGCCAGCAGCTTGCTAGCGGGAGGGGGGATTGGCAATGAGCAGTTCTTC. Protein product: CASSLLAGGGIGNEQFF.

Concerning this clone itself: At one end the junction does not follow the germline gene, possibly because of a read error. V gene TRBV7-7 combines with J gene TRBJ2-2; 11 bases fit TRBD2. The CDR3 runs to 16 residues. Germline V CDR1 and CDR2: SSHAT, FNYEAQ (reference sequence). The CDR3 bases are TGTGCTAGCAGCCGCTACCCTAGCGGGAGGACCGGGGAGCTGTTTTTT. As protein: CASSRYPSGRTGELFF.

The J gene is TRBJ2-7, the V gene TRBV6-1; TRBD1 is a possible D gene (6 bases). Germline-derived CDR1 and CDR2 are MNHNS and SASEGT. This CDR3 has 14 residues. Trimming removed 5 bases at V and 4 bases at J, with 15 bases between. CDR3: CASSLRQAVYEQYF. DNA for the CDR3: TGTGCCAGCAGTCTCCGACAGGCAGTTTACGAGCAGTACTTC.

The chain joins TRBV30 to TRBJ2-5; TRBD2 might be the D (5 bases). CDR1 and CDR2 (germline): GTSNPN, SVGIG (reference sequence). The CDR3 consists of 14 residues. V dropped 1 base and J dropped 1 base, with 10 bases sitting between them. This CDR3 reads CAWSGPGFQETQYF. The CDR3 DNA is TGTGCCTGGAGTGGGCCGGGATTCCAAGAGACCCAGTACTTC. The full variable domain, its missing parts supplied by reference TRBV30 and TRBJ2-5, is SQTIHQWPATLVQPVGSPLSLECTVEGTSNPNLYWYRQAAGRGLQLLFYSVGIGQISSEVPQNLSASRPQDRQFILSSKKLLLSDSGFYLCAWSGPGFQETQYFGPGTRLLVL.

The chain combines TRBV10-3 with TRBJ2-1, with TRBD2 as a possible D gene (6 bases). The V gene lost 3 bases and the J gene lost 6 bases, with 18 bases spanning the gap. Germline V gives CDR1 ENHRY, CDR2 SYGVKD. This CDR3 comprises 16 residues. CDR3 region: CAISEGNAGISNEQFF. CDR3 nucleotide sequence: TGTGCCATCAGTGAAGGGAATGCGGGAATCAGCAATGAGCAGTTCTTC.

The V call is TRBV4-3, the J call TRBJ2-2; 8 positions match TRBD1. CDR3 length equals 16 residues. Per germline, CDR1 LGHNA and CDR2 YSLEER. V trimming: 0 bases; J trimming: 1 base; junction bases outside the gene matches: 1. CDR3 sequence reads: CASSQEGTGNTGELFF. The CDR3 nucleotides read TGCGCCAGCAGCCAAGAGGGGACAGGGAACACCGGGGAGCTGTTTTTT.

The V and J genes are TRBV7-2 and TRBJ2-2; 7 nucleotides align to TRBD1. This CDR3 has 15 amino acids. Per the germline V gene, CDR1 is SGHTA and CDR2 is FQGNSA. With V trimmed by 1 base and J by 4 bases, 3 bases remained unmatched. The CDR3 DNA sequence: TGTGCCAGCAGCTTAGAAAGGGGGCCCACCGGGGAGCTGTTTTTT. As protein: CASSLERGPTGELFF.